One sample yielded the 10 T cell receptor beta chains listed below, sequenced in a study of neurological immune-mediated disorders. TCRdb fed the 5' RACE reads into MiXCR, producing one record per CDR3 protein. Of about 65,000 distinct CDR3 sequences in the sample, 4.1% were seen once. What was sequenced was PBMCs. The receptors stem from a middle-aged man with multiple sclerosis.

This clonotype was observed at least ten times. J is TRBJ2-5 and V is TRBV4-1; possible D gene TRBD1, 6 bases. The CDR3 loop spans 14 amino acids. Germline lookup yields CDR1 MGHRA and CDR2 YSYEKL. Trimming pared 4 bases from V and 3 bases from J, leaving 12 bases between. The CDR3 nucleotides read TGCGCCAGCAGCCGAGGGACATCGGAAGAGACCCAGTACTTC. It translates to CASSRGTSEETQYF.

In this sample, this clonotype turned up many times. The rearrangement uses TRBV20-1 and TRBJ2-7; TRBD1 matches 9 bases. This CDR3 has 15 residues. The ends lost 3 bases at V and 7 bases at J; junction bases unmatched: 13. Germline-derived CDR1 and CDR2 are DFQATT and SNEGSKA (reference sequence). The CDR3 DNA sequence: TGCAGTGCTAGCCCACCGGAACAGGGGGCGGGGGAGCAGTACGTC. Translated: CSASPPEQGAGEQYV.

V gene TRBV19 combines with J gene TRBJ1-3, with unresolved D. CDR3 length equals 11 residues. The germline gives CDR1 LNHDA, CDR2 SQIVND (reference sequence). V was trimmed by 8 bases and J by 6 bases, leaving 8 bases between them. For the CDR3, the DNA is TGTGCCAGTGGATTTACAAACACCATATATTTT. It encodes CASGFTNTIYF.

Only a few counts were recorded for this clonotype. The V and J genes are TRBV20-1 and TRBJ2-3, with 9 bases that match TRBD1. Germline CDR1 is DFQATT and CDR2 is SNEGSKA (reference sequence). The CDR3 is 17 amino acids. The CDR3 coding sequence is TGCAGCCTACAGCGAATAACCGGGACAGGGATTGCGAATACGCAGTATTTT. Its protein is CSLQRITGTGIANTQYF.

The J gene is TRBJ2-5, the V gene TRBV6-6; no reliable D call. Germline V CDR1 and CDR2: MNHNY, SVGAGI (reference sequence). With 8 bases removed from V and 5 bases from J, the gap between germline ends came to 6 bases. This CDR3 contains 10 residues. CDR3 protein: CASGRETQYF. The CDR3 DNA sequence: TGTGCCAGCGGTCGGGAGACCCAGTACTTC.

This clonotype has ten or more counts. In nucleotides, the CDR3 is TGTGCCAGCAGTTCTCCAGGGGCCGCCAGCTCCTACGAGCAGTACTTC. Translation gives CASSSPGAASSYEQYF. J is TRBJ2-7 and V is TRBV12-3 or TRBV12-4; D possibly corresponds to TRBD1 (6 bases). CDR3 length: 16 residues. The V end was cut by 4 bases, the J end by 0 bases, with 16 bases between.

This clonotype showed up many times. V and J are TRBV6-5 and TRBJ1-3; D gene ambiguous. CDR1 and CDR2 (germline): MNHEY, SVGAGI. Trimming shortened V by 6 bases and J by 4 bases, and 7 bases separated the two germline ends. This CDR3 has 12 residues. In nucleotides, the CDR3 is TGTGCCAGCAGCCTGCCCGGAAACACCATATATTTT. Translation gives CASSLPGNTIYF.

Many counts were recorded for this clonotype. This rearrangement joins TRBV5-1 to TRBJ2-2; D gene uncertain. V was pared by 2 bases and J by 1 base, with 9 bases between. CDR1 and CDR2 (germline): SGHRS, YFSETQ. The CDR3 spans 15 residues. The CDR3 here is CASSLPVGNTGELFF. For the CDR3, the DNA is TGCGCCAGCAGCTTACCCGTTGGGAACACCGGGGAGCTGTTTTTT.

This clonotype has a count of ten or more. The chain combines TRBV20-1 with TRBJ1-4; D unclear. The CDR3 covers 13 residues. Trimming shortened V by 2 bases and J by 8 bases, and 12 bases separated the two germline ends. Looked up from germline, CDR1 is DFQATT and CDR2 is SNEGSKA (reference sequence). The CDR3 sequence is CSARRPQKEKLFF. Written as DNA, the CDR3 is TGCAGTGCTAGACGACCTCAGAAAGAAAAACTGTTTTTT.

The CDR3 sequence is CASSARLRYNEQFF. CDR3 DNA sequence: TGCGCCAGCAGCGCTAGACTTCGCTACAATGAGCAGTTCTTC. This chain uses TRBV4-3 with TRBJ2-1; D uncertain. Germline lookup yields CDR1 LGHNA and CDR2 YSLEER. Between the trimmed V and J ends, which lost 5 bases and 3 bases, there was a span of 11 bases. The CDR3 is made up of 14 amino acids.